This TCR beta chain was found in a study of blood T cell repertoires in COVID-19. The overall study: Acute and convalescent COVID-19 specimens originated in the United States, Italy and Spain. Nucleic acid was either cDNA or gDNA, and it came from T cells, B-cell-depleted T cells, or PBMCs.

Methods used by the authors: Nucleated cell number was recorded as an estimate derived from reference gene primer amplification. Sequencing was performed with immunoSEQ multiplex PCR; in TCRdb, only in-frame clones are kept and a portion is missing. The DNA gave D and trimming, while V, J and clone size come from that table. The sample holds 43,000 or so clones, 65% to 85% seen once. Germline assignment: CDR1 LNHDA and CDR2 SQIVND (reference sequence). J gave up 1 base and V 3 bases, and 4 bases lay outside the gene matches. There are 15 residues in the CDR3. The TCR comes from a woman older than 75 with acute or convalescent COVID-19. The material sequenced was peripheral blood. The V and J genes are TRBV19 and TRBJ1-1; 8 positions match TRBD1. The DNA of the CDR3 is TGTGCCAGTAGTATCCGGACAGGGCGGAACACTGAAGCTTTCTTT. Translation gives CASSIRTGRNTEAFF.